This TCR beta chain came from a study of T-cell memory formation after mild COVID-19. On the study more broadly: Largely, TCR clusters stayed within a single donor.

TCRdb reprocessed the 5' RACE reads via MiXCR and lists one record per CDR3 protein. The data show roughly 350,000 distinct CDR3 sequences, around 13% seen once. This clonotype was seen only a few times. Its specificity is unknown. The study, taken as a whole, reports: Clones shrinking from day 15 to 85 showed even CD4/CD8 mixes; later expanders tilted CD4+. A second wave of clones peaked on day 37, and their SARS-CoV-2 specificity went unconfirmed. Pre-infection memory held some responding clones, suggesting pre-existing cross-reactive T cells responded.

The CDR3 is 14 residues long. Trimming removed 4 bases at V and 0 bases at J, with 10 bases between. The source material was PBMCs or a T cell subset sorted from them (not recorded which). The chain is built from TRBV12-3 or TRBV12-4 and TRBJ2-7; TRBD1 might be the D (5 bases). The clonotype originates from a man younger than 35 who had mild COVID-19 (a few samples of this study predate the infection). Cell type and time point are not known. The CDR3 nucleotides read TGTGCCAGCAGTTCGACAGTGCTCTCCTACGAGCAGTACTTC. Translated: CASSSTVLSYEQYF.